This T cell receptor (beta chain) emerged from a study of metastatic and nonmetastatic thyroid tumors. Using MiXCR, TCRdb reanalyzed the PCR reads. The profile shows fewer than 25,000 clones, roughly 14% of them singletons. Findings and limits, study-wide: According to reports, the diversity of TCR beta was significantly higher in malignant thyroid tumors than in benign nodules, and this held in both blood and tumor samples.

Thyroid surgery took place with no prior treatment in any patient. About this clone itself: Its antigen is still unknown.

Sequencing was carried out using tumor tissue. This receptor was obtained from a female donor with papillary thyroid cancer or a benign thyroid nodule (not recorded which). Some clones in this sample may be carry-over from other donors' samples.

As DNA, the CDR3 is TGTGCCAGCAGTCTCAGCGCTGAAGCTTTCTTT. It yields the protein CASSLSAEAFF. The chain is built from TRBV12-3 or TRBV12-4 and TRBJ1-1; no reliable D call. Trimming stripped 5 bases from V and 6 bases from J, with 7 bases between. CDR3 length: 11 residues.